This passage covers 7 T cell receptor beta chains from one sample sequenced in a study of T cells in Graves' hyperthyroidism and ophthalmopathy. RNA transcripts provided the source from which TCR beta CDR3 regions were amplified. First-round RT-PCR of the TCR CDR3 relied on the HTBI primer set. In TCRdb, the multiplex PCR reads were re-called with MiXCR into one record per CDR3 protein. This table holds about 840,000 distinct CDR3 sequences, approximately 40% found once. Sequencing was done on a sample of blood. Source of these receptors: a man between 18 and 29 years old with Graves' hyperthyroidism.

V and J are TRBV6-1 and TRBJ1-5; D gene uncertain. V shed 4 bases and J shed 3 bases, with 10 bases lying between them. The CDR3 contains 14 residues. From germline, CDR1 is MNHNS and CDR2 SASEGT. The CDR3 nucleotides are TGTGCCAGCAGTGCCAACTGGGACAATCAGCCCCAGCATTTT. Protein: CASSANWDNQPQHF.

This clonotype was counted many times. The chain carries TRBV7-9 and TRBJ2-7, with 10 bases aligning to TRBD1. V shed 7 bases, J shed 6 bases, and the junction held 9 bases outside the gene matches. This CDR3 spans 14 amino acids. Germline CDR1 is SEHNR and CDR2 is FQNEAQ (reference sequence). Here the CDR3 DNA reads TGTGCCAGCACTCCACCGGGACAGGGGTTCGAGCAGTACTTC. Its protein product is CASTPPGQGFEQYF.

This clonotype was seen ten or more times. The rearrangement links TRBV10-3 to TRBJ1-3, with 11 positions matching TRBD1. The CDR3 length is 15 residues. V gave up 10 bases and J gave up 2 bases; unmatched junction bases: 7. Germline V CDR1 and CDR2: ENHRY, SYGVKD. The CDR3 sequence is CATWDRGKAGNTIYF. In DNA form, the CDR3 reads TGTGCCACCTGGGACAGGGGGAAGGCTGGAAACACCATATATTTT.

The table lists this clonotype with a few counts. The V gene is TRBV5-1, the J gene TRBJ2-7, with D possibly being TRBD2 (6 bases). The V gene's germline CDR1 is SGHRS and CDR2 YFSETQ. The CDR3 totals 15 residues. Trimming shortened V by 4 bases and J by 5 bases, and 19 bases separated the two germline ends. The CDR3 nucleotides read TGCGCCAGCAGCCAAGAGTACGGACGGGAGAACGAGCAGTACTTC. This gives the protein CASSQEYGRENEQYF.

In its sample, this clonotype was seen a few times. The V and J genes are TRBV7-9 and TRBJ2-7; possibly TRBD1 for D (5 bases). Trimming shortened V by 1 base and J by 5 bases, and 12 bases separated the two germline ends. The CDR3 loop spans 14 amino acids. Looked up from germline, CDR1 is SEHNR and CDR2 is FQNEAQ (reference sequence). The CDR3 nucleotides are TGTGCCAGCAGCTTAGTAGGGGTCCTGAACGAGCAGTACTTC. Translation: CASSLVGVLNEQYF.

Remarks on this clonotype: A read error may be the cause here, since a much bigger clone is one base away. The rearrangement joins TRBV10-2 to TRBJ2-2, with 7 bases fitting TRBD2. Unmatched junction bases numbered 9, after V lost 2 bases and J lost 6 bases. Germline CDR1 WSHSY, CDR2 SAAADI. CDR3 size: 16 residues. For the CDR3, the DNA is TGCGCCAGCAGTGAGATCGCAGGGAGGGACGCCGGGGAGCTGTTTTTT. Encoded protein: CASSEIAGRDAGELFF.

This clonotype has just a few counts. The chain carries TRBV7-9 and TRBJ2-5; D is undetermined. CDR3 length: 17 amino acids. Per germline, CDR1 SEHNR and CDR2 FQNEAQ (reference sequence). V dropped 2 bases and J dropped 4 bases, with 20 bases sitting between them. The chain's CDR3 is CASSLPGWSRPGETQYF. CDR3 coding DNA: TGTGCCAGCAGCTTACCCGGGTGGTCGCGACCTGGAGAGACCCAGTACTTC.